This T cell receptor beta chain stems from a study of T-cell reconstitution after alpha-beta-depleted transplantation in children (dated by TCRdb to 2015 to 2016). Study-wide context: Using TCR repertoire profiling, the study followed T-cell immune reconstitution in a quantitative way in children after TCRalphabeta/CD19-depleted allogeneic hematopoietic cell transplantation.

For this clonotype: Its antigen is not yet known. Base-call qualities are not available, and no considerably larger clone is one nucleotide away.

The library was made by PCR. Sequencing was performed on an Illumina HiSeq 2500. To normalize quantification of the TCRbeta repertoire, the TCR libraries were built with molecular barcoding that relied on unique molecular identifiers. TCRdb reran the public reads through fastp at Q25 and MiXCR, keeping productive beta chains. Each CDR3 protein appears once, grouped with its most common genes and DNA. The table for this sample lists 450,000 to 600,000 distinct CDR3 sequences; approximately 16% of them were counted only once. In total, the top ten clones hold roughly 3.3% of the sample. The CDR3 goes from the cysteine to the phenylalanine over 13 residues. The entry retains the CDR3 DNA only, 39 bases that are in frame from base 1. For CDR1 and CDR2, the germline V gene lists SQVTM and ANQGSEA. Relative to germline, V is missing 3 bases and J is missing 6 bases, with 6 bases of the junction outside any gene match.

The sequence is built from TRBV29-1 and TRBJ2-7, with TRBD1 matching 9 junction bases. The clonotype originates from a human donor who donated a stem cell graft to a child with acute lymphoblastic leukemia. The source material was PBMCs from the stem cell graft donor, sampled from the stem cell graft. The CDR3 has the sequence CSVEEDRGGEQYF. The DNA is TGCAGCGTTGAGGAGGACAGGGGAGGCGAGCAGTACTTC.